Shown below are 17 T cell receptor beta chains from a single sample sequenced in a study of cytomegalovirus exposure and HLA in healthy donors. PCR amplification relied on 60 Vbeta primers (plus 13 Jbeta primers). Only in-frame clones appear in the TCRdb table, and some are missing; sequencing was by immunoSEQ multiplex PCR. The sample gives around 220,000 clones, around 75% of which show up once; under 2% is in the top ten. Sequenced input: PBMCs. Receptor source: a woman in her thirties in good health and CMV-seronegative.

The chain uses TRBV19 and TRBJ2-7; D is possibly TRBD1 (5 bases). The length of the CDR3 is 12 residues. Trimming stripped 10 bases from V and 0 bases from J, with 10 bases between. The V gene's germline CDR1 is LNHDA and CDR2 SQIVND (reference sequence). CDR3 loop: CATSTVSYEQYF. CDR3 nucleotide sequence: TGTGCCACCTCGACAGTCTCCTACGAGCAGTACTTC.

The J gene is TRBJ1-1, the V gene TRBV19, with a tentative D call TRBD1 (5 bases). The ends were cut back, 9 bases at V and 2 bases at J, with 10 bases in the middle. The CDR3 length is 12 residues. Germline CDR1 LNHDA, CDR2 SQIVND (reference sequence). The CDR3 loop is CASRELNTEAFF. The CDR3 bases are TGTGCCAGCAGGGAACTCAACACTGAAGCTTTCTTT.

The chain uses TRBV6-1 and TRBJ2-7; 7 positions match TRBD2. Per germline, CDR1 MNHNS and CDR2 SASEGT. This CDR3 comprises 14 residues. Losses at the gene ends were 5 bases for V and 3 bases for J; bases not matched to a gene: 7. The CDR3 loop is CASSYSAGDYEQYF. As DNA, the CDR3 is TGTGCCAGCAGTTATTCGGCGGGGGACTACGAGCAGTACTTC.

The chain uses TRBV18 and TRBJ1-6; 7 nucleotides align to TRBD1. This CDR3 has 15 amino acids. From germline, CDR1 is KGHSH and CDR2 LQKENI. V was clipped by 3 bases and J by 7 bases; unmatched bases: 6. CDR3 DNA: TGTGCCAGCTCACCGAGGGACAGCCAGAATTCACCCCTCCACTTT. Residues: CASSPRDSQNSPLHF.

This rearrangement joins TRBV7-3 to TRBJ2-2; D gene uncertain. Germline CDR1 is SGHTA and CDR2 is FQGTGA. CDR3 size: 17 residues. The V end was cut by 5 bases, the J end by 0 bases, with 16 bases between. CDR3 nucleotide sequence: TGTGCCAGCAGCAGTATGGCACCAGGTTCGAACACCGGGGAGCTGTTTTTT. Its translation: CASSSMAPGSNTGELFF.

In its sample, this clone was seen once. The chain has TRBV4-2 and TRBJ1-1; TRBD1 might be the D (6 bases). Germline V lookup: CDR1 LGHNA, CDR2 YNFKEQ. Trimming took off 1 base at V and 6 bases at J, with 12 bases between the two ends. The CDR3 runs 14 residues. CDR3 in DNA: TGTGCCAGCAGCCAAGTAGGCAGGGGAGCTGAAGCTTTCTTT. Encoded protein: CASSQVGRGAEAFF.

This sequence joins TRBV7-2 and TRBJ2-1; 12 bases align to TRBD2. CDR1 SGHTA and CDR2 FQGNSA come from the germline V gene. V dropped 5 bases and J dropped 5; count of bases not matched to a gene: 4. The CDR3 is 15 amino acids. Written as DNA, the CDR3 is TGTGCCAGCAGCCGAAGGACTAGCGGGGACAATGAGCAGTTCTTC. Residues: CASSRRTSGDNEQFF.

The rearrangement uses TRBV15 and TRBJ2-1; 7 positions agree with TRBD2. J lost 6 bases, V lost 6 bases, and 11 bases had no gene match. Germline V gene lookup returns CDR1 LNHNV and CDR2 YYDKDF (reference sequence). The CDR3 has 15 amino acids. The chain's CDR3 is CATSPYRGSFNEQFF. DNA for the CDR3: TGTGCCACCAGTCCTTATCGCGGGAGTTTCAATGAGCAGTTCTTC.

The J gene is TRBJ2-6, the V gene TRBV11-3, with D perhaps TRBD2 (6 bases). The CDR3 runs to 17 residues. V shed 1 base and J shed 1 base, with 11 bases lying between them. The V gene's germline CDR1 is SGHNT and CDR2 YENEEA. The CDR3 coding sequence is TGTGCCAGCAGCTTAGGGGAGGTTTGGTCTGGGGCCAACGTCCTGACTTTC. Translation: CASSLGEVWSGANVLTF.

The genes are TRBV4-3 and TRBJ2-3; D gene unclear. The germline V and J ends were trimmed by 1 base and 10 bases, with 12 bases remaining between them. Germline CDR1 and CDR2: LGHNA and YSLEER. The CDR3 totals 13 residues. The CDR3 spells CASSQVSGGPQYF. For the CDR3, the DNA is TGCGCCAGCAGCCAAGTTTCGGGTGGCCCGCAGTATTTT.

This sequence joins TRBV13 and TRBJ2-4; 8 positions match TRBD2. V was pared by 2 bases and J by 0 bases, with 9 bases of the junction left unmatched. The CDR3 has 18 amino acids. CDR1 and CDR2 (germline): PRHDT, FYEKMQ (reference sequence). CDR3 DNA: TGTGCCAGCAGCTTAAGGCTAGCGGGCGCCTTAGCCAAAAACATTCAGTACTTC. Translation: CASSLRLAGALAKNIQYF.

The genes are TRBV2 and TRBJ2-5; D is ambiguous. The CDR3 is 15 residues long. Germline loops: CDR1 SNHLY, CDR2 FYNNEI. V shed 3 bases and J shed 11 bases, with 22 bases lying between them. The CDR3 DNA reads TGTGCCAGCAGTGACGGGTTTCAGTCCCTCGGAGAGCAGTACTTC. It yields the protein CASSDGFQSLGEQYF.

The rearrangement uses TRBV2 and TRBJ2-7, with TRBD2 matching over 13 bases. The J segment lost 7 bases and the V segment lost 0 bases, leaving 9 bases of the junction unmatched. The length of the CDR3 is 17 residues. Germline V gene sequence: CDR1 SNHLY, CDR2 FYNNEI. CDR3: CASSEALGLAGHREQYF. The CDR3 DNA follows: TGTGCCAGCAGTGAAGCCCTGGGACTAGCGGGACATCGTGAGCAGTACTTC.

This chain joins TRBV21-1 and TRBJ1-4; the table gives TRBD1 as D, unverified against the DNA. TRBV21-1 is flagged as a pseudogene. This CDR3 comprises 16 residues. In DNA form, the CDR3 reads TGTGCCAGCAGCAAAAGTCTGGGGGCGGAGAATGAAAAACTGTTTTTT. This codes for CASSKSLGAENEKLFF.

This clone was seen repeatedly, ten times or more. The chain is built from TRBV7-2 and TRBJ2-7; 11 bases match TRBD2. CDR1 SGHTA and CDR2 FQGNSA come from the germline V gene. This CDR3 is 16 amino acids long. J was trimmed by 5 bases and V by 5 bases; bases with no gene match: 11. The CDR3 here is CASSQEFSGGANEQYF. CDR3 nucleotides: TGTGCCAGCAGCCAAGAATTTAGCGGGGGGGCCAACGAGCAGTACTTC. Full variable domain (remainder filled in from reference TRBV7-2 and TRBJ2-7): GAGVSQSPSNKVTEKGKDVELRCDPISGHTALYWYRQSLGQGLEFLIYFQGNSAPDKSGLPSDRFSAERTGGSVSTLTIQRTQQEDSAVYLCASSQEFSGGANEQYFGPGTRLTVT.

The V gene is TRBV30, the J gene TRBJ1-2; D is undetermined. This CDR3 is built from 11 residues. Trimming removed 5 bases from V and 5 bases from J, with 9 bases in between. Germline V CDR1 and CDR2: GTSNPN, SVGIG (reference sequence). The chain's CDR3 is CAWSLSYGYTF. Here the CDR3 DNA reads TGTGCCTGGTCCCTGAGTTATGGCTACACCTTC.

The genes are TRBV9 and TRBJ2-6, with D possibly TRBD1 on 6 matching bases. Germline V gives CDR1 SGDLS, CDR2 YYNGEE. V gave up 0 bases and J gave up 0 bases, with 19 bases separating them. The CDR3 is made up of 20 amino acids. DNA of the CDR3: TGTGCCAGCAGCGTAGAGGACGACAGGTGGGACCCCTCTGGGGCCAACGTCCTGACTTTC. Residues: CASSVEDDRWDPSGANVLTF.